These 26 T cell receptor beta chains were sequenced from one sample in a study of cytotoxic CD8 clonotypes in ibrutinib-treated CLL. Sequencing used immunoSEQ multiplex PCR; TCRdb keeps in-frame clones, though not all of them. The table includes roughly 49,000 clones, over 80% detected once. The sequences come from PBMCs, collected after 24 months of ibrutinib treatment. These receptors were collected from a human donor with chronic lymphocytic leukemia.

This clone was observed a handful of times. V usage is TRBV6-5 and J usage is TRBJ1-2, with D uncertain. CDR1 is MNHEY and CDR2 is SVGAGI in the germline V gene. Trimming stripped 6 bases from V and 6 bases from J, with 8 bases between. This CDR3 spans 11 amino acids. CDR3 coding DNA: TGTGCCAGCAGCTCAACGAATGGCTACACCTTC. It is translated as CASSSTNGYTF.

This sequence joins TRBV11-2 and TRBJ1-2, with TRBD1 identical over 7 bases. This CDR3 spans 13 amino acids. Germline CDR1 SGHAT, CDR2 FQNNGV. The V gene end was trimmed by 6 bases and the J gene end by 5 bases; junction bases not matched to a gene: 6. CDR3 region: CASRRQGVYGYTF. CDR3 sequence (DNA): TGTGCCAGCAGACGACAGGGAGTATATGGCTACACCTTC. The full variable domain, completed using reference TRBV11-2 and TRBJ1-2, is EAGVAQSPRYKIIEKRQSVAFWCNPISGHATLYWYQQILGQGPKLLIQFQNNGVVDDSQLPKDRFSAERLKGVDSTLKIQPAKLEDSAVYLCASRRQGVYGYTFGSGTRLTVV.

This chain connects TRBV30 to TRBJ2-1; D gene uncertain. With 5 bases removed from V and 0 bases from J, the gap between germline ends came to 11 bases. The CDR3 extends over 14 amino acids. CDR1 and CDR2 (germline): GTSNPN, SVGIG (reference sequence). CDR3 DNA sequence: TGTGCCTGGGTTGAACCGAGCTCCTACAATGAGCAGTTCTTC. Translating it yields CAWVEPSSYNEQFF.

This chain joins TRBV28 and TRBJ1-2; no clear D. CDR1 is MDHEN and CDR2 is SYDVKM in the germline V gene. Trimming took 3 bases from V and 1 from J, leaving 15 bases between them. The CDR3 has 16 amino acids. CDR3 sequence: CASSFAEGRGNYGYTF. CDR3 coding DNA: TGTGCCAGCAGTTTTGCGGAGGGTCGGGGTAACTATGGCTACACCTTC.

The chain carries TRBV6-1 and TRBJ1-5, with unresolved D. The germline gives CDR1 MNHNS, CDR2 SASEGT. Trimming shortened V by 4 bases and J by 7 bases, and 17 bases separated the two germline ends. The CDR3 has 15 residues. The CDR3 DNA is TGTGCCAGCAGTGCACCTGAGGGCACTTCACAGCCCCAGCATTTT. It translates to CASSAPEGTSQPQHF.

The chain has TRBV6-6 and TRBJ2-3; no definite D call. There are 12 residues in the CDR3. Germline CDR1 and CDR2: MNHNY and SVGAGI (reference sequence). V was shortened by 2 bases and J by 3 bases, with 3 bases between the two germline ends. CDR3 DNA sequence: TGTGCCAGCAGTTACCTGACAGATACGCAGTATTTT. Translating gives CASSYLTDTQYF.

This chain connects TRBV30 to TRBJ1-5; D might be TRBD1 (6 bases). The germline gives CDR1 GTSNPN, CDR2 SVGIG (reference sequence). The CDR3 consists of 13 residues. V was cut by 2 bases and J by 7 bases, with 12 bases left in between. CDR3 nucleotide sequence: TGTGCCTGGAGTCCTCAGGGGAACCAGCCCCAGCATTTT. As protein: CAWSPQGNQPQHF.

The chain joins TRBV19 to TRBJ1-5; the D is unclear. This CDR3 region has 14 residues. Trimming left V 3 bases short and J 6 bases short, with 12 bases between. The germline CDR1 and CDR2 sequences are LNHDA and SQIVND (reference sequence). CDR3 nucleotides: TGTGCCAGTAGTATCGACGGGCCCGTTCAGCCCCAGCATTTT. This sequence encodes CASSIDGPVQPQHF.

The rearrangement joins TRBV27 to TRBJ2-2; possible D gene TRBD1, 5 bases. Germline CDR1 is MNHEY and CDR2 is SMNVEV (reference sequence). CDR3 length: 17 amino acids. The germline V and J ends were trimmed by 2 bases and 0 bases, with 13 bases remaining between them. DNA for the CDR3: TGTGCCAGCAGTTTAAACCCGGACATAACGAACACCGGGGAGCTGTTTTTT. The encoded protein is CASSLNPDITNTGELFF.

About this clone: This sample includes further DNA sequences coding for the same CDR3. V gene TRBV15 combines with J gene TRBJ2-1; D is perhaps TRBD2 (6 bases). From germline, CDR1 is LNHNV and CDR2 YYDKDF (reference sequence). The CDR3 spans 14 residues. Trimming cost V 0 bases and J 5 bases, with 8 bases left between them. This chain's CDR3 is CATSRDGGNNEQFF. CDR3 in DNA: TGTGCCACCAGCAGAGACGGGGGAAACAATGAGCAGTTCTTC.

The CDR3 nucleotides are TGTGCCAGCAGCGTAGCTTGGTATGCGGGTGGCTACACCTTC. It yields the protein CASSVAWYAGGYTF. V usage is TRBV9 and J usage is TRBJ1-2; unclear D gene. Trimming removed 0 bases from V and 7 bases from J, with 13 bases in between. The germline CDR1 and CDR2 sequences are SGDLS and YYNGEE. The CDR3 contains 14 residues.

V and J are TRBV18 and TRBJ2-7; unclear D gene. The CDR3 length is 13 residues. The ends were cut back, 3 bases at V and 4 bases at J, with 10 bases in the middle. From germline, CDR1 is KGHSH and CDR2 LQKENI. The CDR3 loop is CASSPKELYEQYF. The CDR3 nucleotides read TGTGCCAGCTCACCCAAGGAGTTATACGAGCAGTACTTC. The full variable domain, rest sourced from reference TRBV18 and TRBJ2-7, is NAGVMQNPRHLVRRRGQEARLRCSPMKGHSHVYWYRQLPEEGLKFMVYLQKENIIDESGMPKERFSAEFPKEGPSILRIQQVVRGDSAAYFCASSPKELYEQYFGPGTRLTVT.

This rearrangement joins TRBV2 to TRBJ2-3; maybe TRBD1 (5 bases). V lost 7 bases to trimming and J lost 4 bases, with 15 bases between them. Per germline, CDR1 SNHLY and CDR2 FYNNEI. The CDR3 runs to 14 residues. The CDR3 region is CASIPRASADTQYF. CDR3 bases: TGTGCCAGCATTCCCAGGGCGAGTGCAGATACGCAGTATTTT.

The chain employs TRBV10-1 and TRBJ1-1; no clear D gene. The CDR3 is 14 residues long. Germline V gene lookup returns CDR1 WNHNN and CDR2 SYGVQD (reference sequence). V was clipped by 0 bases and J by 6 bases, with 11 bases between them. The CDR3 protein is CASSESIEGAEAFF. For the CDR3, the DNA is TGCGCCAGCAGTGAGTCGATCGAGGGCGCTGAAGCTTTCTTT.

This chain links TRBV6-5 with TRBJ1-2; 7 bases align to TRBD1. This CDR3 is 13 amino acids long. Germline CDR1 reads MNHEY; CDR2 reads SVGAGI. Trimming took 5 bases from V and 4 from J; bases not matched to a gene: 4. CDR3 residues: CASSTGQSYGYTF. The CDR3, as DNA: TGTGCCAGCAGTACGGGACAGTCCTATGGCTACACCTTC.

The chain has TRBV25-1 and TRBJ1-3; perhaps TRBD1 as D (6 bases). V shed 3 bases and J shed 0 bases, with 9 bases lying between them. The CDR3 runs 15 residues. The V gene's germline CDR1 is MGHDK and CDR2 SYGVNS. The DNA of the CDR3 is TGTGCCAGCAGTGATTGGGACACCTCTGGAAACACCATATATTTT. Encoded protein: CASSDWDTSGNTIYF.

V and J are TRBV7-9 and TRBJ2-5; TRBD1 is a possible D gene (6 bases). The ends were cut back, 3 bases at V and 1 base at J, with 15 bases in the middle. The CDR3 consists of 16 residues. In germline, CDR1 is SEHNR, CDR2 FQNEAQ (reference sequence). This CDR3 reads CASSFGLPRGQETQYF. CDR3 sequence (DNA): TGTGCCAGCAGCTTCGGACTCCCCAGGGGCCAAGAGACCCAGTACTTC.

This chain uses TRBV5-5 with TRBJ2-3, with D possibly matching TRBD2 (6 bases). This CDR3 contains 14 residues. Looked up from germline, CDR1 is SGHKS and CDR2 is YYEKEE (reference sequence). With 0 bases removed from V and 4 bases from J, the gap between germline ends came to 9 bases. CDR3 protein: CASSLGTKPDTQYF. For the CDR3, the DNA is TGTGCCAGCAGCTTGGGGACTAAACCAGATACGCAGTATTTT.

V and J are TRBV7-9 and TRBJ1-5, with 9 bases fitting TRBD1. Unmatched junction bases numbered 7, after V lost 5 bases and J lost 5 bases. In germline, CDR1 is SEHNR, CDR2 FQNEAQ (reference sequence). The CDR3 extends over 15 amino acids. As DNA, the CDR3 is TGTGCCAGCAGCCTCCGGGGACAGGGCGATCAGCCCCAGCATTTT. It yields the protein CASSLRGQGDQPQHF.

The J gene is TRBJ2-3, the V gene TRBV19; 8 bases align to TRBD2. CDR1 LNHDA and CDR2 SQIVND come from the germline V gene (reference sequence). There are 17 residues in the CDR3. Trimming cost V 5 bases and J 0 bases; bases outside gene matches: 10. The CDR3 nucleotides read TGTGCCAGTAGTCACACTAGCGGAGGTTATAGCACAGATACGCAGTATTTT. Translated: CASSHTSGGYSTDTQYF.

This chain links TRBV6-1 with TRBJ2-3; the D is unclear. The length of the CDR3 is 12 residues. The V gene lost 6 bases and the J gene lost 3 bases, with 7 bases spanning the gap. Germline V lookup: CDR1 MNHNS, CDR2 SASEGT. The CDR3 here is CASRVRTDTQYF. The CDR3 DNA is TGTGCCAGCAGAGTCCGTACAGATACGCAGTATTTT.

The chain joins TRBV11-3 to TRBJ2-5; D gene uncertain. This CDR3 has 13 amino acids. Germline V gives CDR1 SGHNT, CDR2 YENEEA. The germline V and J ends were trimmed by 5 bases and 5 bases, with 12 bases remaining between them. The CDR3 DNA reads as TGTGCCAGCAGCCGCAGTGAGACCGAGACCCAGTACTTC. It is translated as CASSRSETETQYF. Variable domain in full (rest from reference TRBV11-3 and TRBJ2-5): EAGVVQSPRYKIIEKKQPVAFWCNPISGHNTLYWYLQNLGQGPELLIRYENEEAVDDSQLPKDRFSAERLKGVDSTLKIQPAELGDSAVYLCASSRSETETQYFGPGTRLLVL.

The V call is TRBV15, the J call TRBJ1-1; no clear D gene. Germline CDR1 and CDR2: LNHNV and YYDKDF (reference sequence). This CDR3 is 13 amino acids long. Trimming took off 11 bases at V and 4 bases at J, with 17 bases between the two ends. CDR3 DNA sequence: TGTGCCTTGGCCTTAGAAAGGACCACTGAAGCTTTCTTT. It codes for CALALERTTEAFF.

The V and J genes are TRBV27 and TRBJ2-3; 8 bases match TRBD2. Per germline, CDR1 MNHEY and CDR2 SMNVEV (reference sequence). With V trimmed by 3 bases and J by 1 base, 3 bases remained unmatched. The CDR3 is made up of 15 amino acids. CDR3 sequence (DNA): TGTGCCAGCAGTTTTGAAGCGGGAGGCACAGATACGCAGTATTTT. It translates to CASSFEAGGTDTQYF.

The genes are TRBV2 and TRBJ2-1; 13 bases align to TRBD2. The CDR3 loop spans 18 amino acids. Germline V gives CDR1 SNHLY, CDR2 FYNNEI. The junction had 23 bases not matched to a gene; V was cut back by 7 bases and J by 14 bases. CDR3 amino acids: CASTYGTDSLGTSGTEFF. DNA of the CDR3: TGTGCCAGCACTTACGGGACGGATAGCCTCGGGACTAGCGGGACTGAGTTCTTC. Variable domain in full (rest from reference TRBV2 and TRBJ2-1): EPEVTQTPSHQVTQMGQEVILRCVPISNHLYFYWYRQILGQKVEFLVSFYNNEISEKSEIFDDQFSVERPDGSNFTLKIRSTKLEDSAMYFCASTYGTDSLGTSGTEFFGPGTRLTVL.

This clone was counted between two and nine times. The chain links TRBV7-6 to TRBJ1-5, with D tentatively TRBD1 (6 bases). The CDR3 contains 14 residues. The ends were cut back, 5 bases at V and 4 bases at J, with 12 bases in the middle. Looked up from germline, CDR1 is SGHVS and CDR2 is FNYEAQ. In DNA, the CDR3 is TGTGCCAGCAGCCGTGGACAGTCTAATCAGCCCCAGCATTTT. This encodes CASSRGQSNQPQHF. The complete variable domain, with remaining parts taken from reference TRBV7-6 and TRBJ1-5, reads GAGVSQSPRYKVTKRGQDVALRCDPISGHVSLYWYRQALGQGPEFLTYFNYEAQQDKSGLPNDRFSAERPEGSISTLTIQRTEQRDSAMYRCASSRGQSNQPQHFGDGTRLSIL.